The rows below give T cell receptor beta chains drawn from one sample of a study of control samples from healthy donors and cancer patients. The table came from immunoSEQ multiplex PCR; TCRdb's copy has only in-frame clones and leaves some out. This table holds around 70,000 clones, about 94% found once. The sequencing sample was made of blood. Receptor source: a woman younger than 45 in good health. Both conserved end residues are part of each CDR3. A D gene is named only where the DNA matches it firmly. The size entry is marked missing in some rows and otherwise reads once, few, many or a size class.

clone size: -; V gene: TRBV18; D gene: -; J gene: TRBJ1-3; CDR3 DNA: TGTGCCAGCTCACCAGGCAGCTCTGGAAACACCATATATTTT; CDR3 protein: CASSPGSSGNTIYF
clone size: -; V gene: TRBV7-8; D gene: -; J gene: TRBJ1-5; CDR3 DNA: TGTGCCAGCAGCCCCGGACACGGCGAAGTTGGTCAGCCCCAGCATTTT; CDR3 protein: CASSPGHGEVGQPQHF
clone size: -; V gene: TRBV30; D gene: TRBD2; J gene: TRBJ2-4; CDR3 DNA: TGTGCCTCCTCTTCTAGCGGGGGGATAAACATTCAGTACTTC; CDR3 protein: CASSSSGGINIQYF
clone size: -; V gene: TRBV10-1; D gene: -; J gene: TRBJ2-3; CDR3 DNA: TGCGCCAGCAGTCCGAGGGGAGGCAGGGCAGGGGCAGATACGCAGTATTTT; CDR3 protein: CASSPRGGRAGADTQYF
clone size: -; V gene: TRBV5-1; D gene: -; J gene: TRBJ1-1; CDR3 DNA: TGCGCCAGCAGCTTATCCAGTACAAACACTGAAGCTTTCTTT; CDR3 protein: CASSLSSTNTEAFF
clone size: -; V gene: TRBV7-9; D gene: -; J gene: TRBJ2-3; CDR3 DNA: TGTGCCAGCAGCTTGTGGTCCGGATTGAGCACAGATACGCAGTATTTT; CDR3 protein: CASSLWSGLSTDTQYF
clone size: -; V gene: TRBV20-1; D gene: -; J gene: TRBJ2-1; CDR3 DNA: TGCAGTTTTTCCGGGAATGAGCAGTTCTTC; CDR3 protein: CSFSGNEQFF
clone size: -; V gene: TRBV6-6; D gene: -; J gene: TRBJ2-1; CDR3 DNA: TGTGCCAGCAGTTACGCCCAGGGCCGAGGGGAGCAGTTCTTC; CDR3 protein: CASSYAQGRGEQFF
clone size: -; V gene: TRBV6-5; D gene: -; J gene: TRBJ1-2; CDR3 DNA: TGTGCCAGCAGTTACTCGGCAGAGGATTGGGGCTACACCTTC; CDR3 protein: CASSYSAEDWGYTF
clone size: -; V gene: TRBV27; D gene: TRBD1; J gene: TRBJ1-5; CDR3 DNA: TGTGCCAGCAGTTCCGAAACAGGGGGCAGTCAGCCCCAGCATTTT; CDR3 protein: CASSSETGGSQPQHF
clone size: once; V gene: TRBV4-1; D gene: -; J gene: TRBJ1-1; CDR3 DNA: TGCGCCAGCAGCCAAGAGGCTCCGAACACTGAAGCTTTCTTT; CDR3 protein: CASSQEAPNTEAFF
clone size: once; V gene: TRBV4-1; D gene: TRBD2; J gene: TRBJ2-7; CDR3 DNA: TGCGCCAGCAGCCAGAGGACTAGCGGGGGGACTTCCTACGAGCAGTACTTC; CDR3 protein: CASSQRTSGGTSYEQYF
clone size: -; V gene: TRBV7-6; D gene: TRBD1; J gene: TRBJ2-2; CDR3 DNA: TGTGCCAGCAGCTTTCGACAGGGGAACACCGGGGAGCTGTTTTTT; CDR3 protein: CASSFRQGNTGELFF
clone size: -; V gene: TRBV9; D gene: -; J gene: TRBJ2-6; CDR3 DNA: TGTGCCAGCAGCGTCGGAATCTCTGGGGCCAACGTCCTGACTTTC; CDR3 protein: CASSVGISGANVLTF
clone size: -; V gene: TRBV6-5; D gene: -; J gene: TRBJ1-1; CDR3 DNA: TGTGCCACCACGATGGGGGGGAACACTGAAGCTTTCTTT; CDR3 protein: CATTMGGNTEAFF
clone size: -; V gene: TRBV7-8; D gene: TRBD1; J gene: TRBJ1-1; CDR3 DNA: TGTGCCAGCAGCTTAAGGACAGGGCAAACTGAAGCTTTCTTT; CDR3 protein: CASSLRTGQTEAFF
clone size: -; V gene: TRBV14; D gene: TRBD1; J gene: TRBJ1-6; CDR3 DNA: TGTGCCAGCAGGACAGGGGGTTATTCACCCCTCCACTTT; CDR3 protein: CASRTGGYSPLHF
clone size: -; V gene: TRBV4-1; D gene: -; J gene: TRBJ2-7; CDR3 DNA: TGCGCCAGCAGCCAATATCCAGATATAACCTACGAGCAGTACTTC; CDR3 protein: CASSQYPDITYEQYF
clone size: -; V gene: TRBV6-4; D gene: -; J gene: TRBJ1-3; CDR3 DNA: TGTGCCAGCAGTGCCCTTGGCTCTGGAAACACCATATATTTT; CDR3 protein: CASSALGSGNTIYF
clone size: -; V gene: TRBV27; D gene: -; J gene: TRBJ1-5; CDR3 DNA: TGTGCCAGCAGTTTAGTGGGGGGGCCGGGCAATCAGCCCCAGCATTTT; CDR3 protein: CASSLVGGPGNQPQHF
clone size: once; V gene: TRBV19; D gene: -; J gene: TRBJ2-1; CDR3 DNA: TGTGCCAGTAGTATAGTTAACAATGAGCAGTTCTTC; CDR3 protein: CASSIVNNEQFF
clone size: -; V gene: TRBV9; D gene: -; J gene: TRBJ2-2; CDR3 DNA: TGTGCCACGAGCTCGAACACCGGGGAGCTGTTTTTT; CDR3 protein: CATSSNTGELFF
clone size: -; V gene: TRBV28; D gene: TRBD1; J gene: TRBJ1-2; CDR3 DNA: TGTGCCAGCAGTTTATTATCACAGGGGGGAACCTATGGCTACACCTTC; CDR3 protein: CASSLLSQGGTYGYTF
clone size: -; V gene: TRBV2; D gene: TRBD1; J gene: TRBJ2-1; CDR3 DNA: TGTGCCAGCAGTGAAGAAGGGGGCCGTTACAATGAGCAGTTCTTC; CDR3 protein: CASSEEGGRYNEQFF
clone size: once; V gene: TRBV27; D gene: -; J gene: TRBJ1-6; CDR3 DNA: TGTGCCAGCAGGGGAGGGAGGGGTAACCTTAATTCACCCCTCCACTTT; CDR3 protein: CASRGGRGNLNSPLHF
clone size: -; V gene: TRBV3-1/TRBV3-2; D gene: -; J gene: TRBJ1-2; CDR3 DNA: TGTGCCAGCAGCCAAGAGGGGTATTATGGCTACACCTTC; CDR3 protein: CASSQEGYYGYTF
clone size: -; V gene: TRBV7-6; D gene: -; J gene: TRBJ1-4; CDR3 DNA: TGTGCCAGCAGCCCCTATAACGAGGGGACTAATGAAAAACTGTTTTTT; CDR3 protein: CASSPYNEGTNEKLFF
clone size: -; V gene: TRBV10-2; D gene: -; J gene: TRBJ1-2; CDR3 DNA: TGCGCCAGCAGTCAGGTAGTGGCCTATGGCTACACCTTC; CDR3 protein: CASSQVVAYGYTF
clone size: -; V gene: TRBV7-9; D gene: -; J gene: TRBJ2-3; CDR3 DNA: TGTGCCAGCAGCCCGACGGGGGATACGCAGTATTTT; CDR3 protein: CASSPTGDTQYF
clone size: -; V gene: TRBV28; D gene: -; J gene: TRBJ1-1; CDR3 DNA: TGTGCCAGCAGTCCTCTACGGAGCACTGAAGCTTTCTTT; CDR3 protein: CASSPLRSTEAFF
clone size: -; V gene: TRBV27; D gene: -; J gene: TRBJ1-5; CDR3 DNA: TGTGCCACCAGTGGGGGCAGGGGTCAGCCCCAGCATTTT; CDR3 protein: CATSGGRGQPQHF
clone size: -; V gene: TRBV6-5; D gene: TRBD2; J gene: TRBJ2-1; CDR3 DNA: TGTGCCAGCAGGGCTACTAGCGGGGAGTACAATGAGCAGTTCTTC; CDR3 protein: CASRATSGEYNEQFF
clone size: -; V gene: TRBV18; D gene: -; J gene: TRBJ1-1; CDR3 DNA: TGTGCCAGCTCACCACCGGACGCAAAATTACCGGCTTTCTTT; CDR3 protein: CASSPPDAKLPAFF
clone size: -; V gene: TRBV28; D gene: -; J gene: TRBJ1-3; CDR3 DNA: TGTGCCAGCAGTTTATTTGGCACAGAACGAAACACCATATATTTT; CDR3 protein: CASSLFGTERNTIYF
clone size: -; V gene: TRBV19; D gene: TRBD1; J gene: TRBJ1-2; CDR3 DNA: TGTGCCAGTAGTATGGCGACAGGGACGGACTATGGCTACACCTTC; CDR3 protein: CASSMATGTDYGYTF
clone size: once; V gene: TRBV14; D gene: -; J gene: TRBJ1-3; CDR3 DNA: TGTGCCAGCACCTTACAAAAGGGCACTGGAAACACCATATATTTT; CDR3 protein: CASTLQKGTGNTIYF
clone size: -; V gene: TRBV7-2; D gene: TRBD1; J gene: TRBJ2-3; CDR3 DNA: TGTGCCAGCAGCCCCGGACAGGGCCCAGATACGCAGTATTTT; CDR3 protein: CASSPGQGPDTQYF
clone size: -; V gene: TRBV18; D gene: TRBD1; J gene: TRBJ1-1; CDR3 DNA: TGTGCCAGCTCACAGGACAGGGAAAAAACTGAAGCTTTCTTT; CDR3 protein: CASSQDREKTEAFF
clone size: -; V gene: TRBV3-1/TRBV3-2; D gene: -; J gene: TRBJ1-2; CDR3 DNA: TGTGCCAGCAGCCCCCTCGTAAGGGGCAGCTTTAACTATGGCTACACCTTC; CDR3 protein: CASSPLVRGSFNYGYTF
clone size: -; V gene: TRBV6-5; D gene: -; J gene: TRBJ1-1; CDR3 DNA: TGTGCCAGCAGTTACGTGGGGACTCGGGGCACTGAAGCTTTCTTT; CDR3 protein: CASSYVGTRGTEAFF
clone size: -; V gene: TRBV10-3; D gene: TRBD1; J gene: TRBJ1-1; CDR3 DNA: TGTGCCATCAGGGAACAGGGGGCCGCGGGTTTCTTT; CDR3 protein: CAIREQGAAGFF
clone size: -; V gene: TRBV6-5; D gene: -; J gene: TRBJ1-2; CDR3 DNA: TGTGCCAGCAGTTCCGGGAAGAACTATGGCTACACCTTC; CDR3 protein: CASSSGKNYGYTF
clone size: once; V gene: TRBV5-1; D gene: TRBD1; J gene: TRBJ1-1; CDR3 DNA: TGCGCCAGCAGCTTGATATCGGGACAGGGGACTGAAGCTTTCTTT; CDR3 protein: CASSLISGQGTEAFF
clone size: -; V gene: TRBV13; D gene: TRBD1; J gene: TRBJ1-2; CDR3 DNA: TGTGCCAGCAGCCCCGAGGGGGGGACAGGCCTAACGGGCTACACCTTC; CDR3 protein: CASSPEGGTGLTGYTF
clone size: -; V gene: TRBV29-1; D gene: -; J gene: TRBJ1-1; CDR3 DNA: TGCAGCGGGAGTCCCGAGGTAGGAACTGAAGCTTTCTTT; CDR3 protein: CSGSPEVGTEAFF